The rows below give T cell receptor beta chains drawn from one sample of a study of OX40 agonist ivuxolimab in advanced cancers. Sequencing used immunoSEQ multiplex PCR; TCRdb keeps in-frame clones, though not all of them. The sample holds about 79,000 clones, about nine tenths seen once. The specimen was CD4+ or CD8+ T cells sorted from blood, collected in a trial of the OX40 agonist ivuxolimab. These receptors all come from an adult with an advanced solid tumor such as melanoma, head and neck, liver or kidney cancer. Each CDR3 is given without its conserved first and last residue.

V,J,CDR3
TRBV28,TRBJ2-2,ASSPPGLASTGELF
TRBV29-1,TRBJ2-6,SVDDGRVLT
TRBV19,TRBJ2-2,ASKKPWDTGELF
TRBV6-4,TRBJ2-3,ASSDQMGGPDTQY
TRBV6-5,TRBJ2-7,AIRASGTYEQY
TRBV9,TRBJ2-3,ASSVMGKPTDTQY
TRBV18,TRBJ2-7,ASSPYEQY
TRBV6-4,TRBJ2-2,ASSDPNTGELF
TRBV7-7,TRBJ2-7,ASSRQGDSEQY
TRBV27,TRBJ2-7,ASSQGQGYSYEQY